This passage covers 30 T cell receptor beta chains from one sample sequenced in a study of T-cell memory formation after mild COVID-19. TCRdb analysed the 5' RACE reads with MiXCR anew, one entry per CDR3 protein. The sample gives about 270,000 distinct CDR3 sequences, roughly 15% of which show up once; 2.1% is in the top ten. The sequenced sample was PBMCs or a T cell subset sorted from them (not recorded which). The receptors here all came from an adult woman who had mild COVID-19 (a few samples of this study predate the infection). Cell type and time point are not known.

This clonotype was found a few times. A much larger clone differs by one base, so this may be a read error. The V call is TRBV29-1, the J call TRBJ2-1, with D possibly TRBD1 on 6 matching bases. This CDR3 contains 11 residues. CDR1 and CDR2 (germline): SQVTM, ANQGSEA. The V end lost 8 bases, the J end lost 6 bases, and 11 bases lay between the germline ends. CDR3 sequence reads: CSFGQINEQFF. The CDR3 nucleotides read TGCAGCTTTGGACAGATCAATGAGCAGTTCTTC.

The chain couples TRBV3-1 to TRBJ1-1, with D tentatively TRBD1 (6 bases). Germline values: CDR1 LGHDT, CDR2 YNNKEL (reference sequence). The ends were cut back, 4 bases at V and 1 base at J, with 13 bases in the middle. CDR3 length equals 15 residues. The CDR3 sequence is CASSPHRVKNTEAFF. For the CDR3, the DNA is TGTGCCAGCAGCCCACACAGGGTAAAGAACACTGAAGCTTTCTTT.

This clonotype was seen a handful of times. The chain carries TRBV6-1 and TRBJ2-7, with D hard to call. This CDR3 is built from 12 residues. Trimming stripped 0 bases from V and 9 bases from J, with 9 bases between. Germline V gene sequence: CDR1 MNHNS, CDR2 SASEGT. CDR3 in DNA: TGTGCCAGCAGTGAAGCGAAGTTGGGGCAGTACTTC. Translated: CASSEAKLGQYF.

In this sample, this clonotype turned up a few times. The chain carries TRBV6-6 and TRBJ2-1; possible D gene TRBD2, 7 bases. Germline V CDR1 and CDR2: MNHNY, SVGAGI (reference sequence). This CDR3 is 15 amino acids long. Trimming cost V 2 bases and J 6 bases, with 14 bases left between them. Written as DNA, the CDR3 is TGTGCCAGCAGTTACGGGCGGGGGCCTGTCAATGAGCAGTTCTTC. Translating gives CASSYGRGPVNEQFF.

This clonotype was found a few times. The J gene is TRBJ1-5, the V gene TRBV20-1; D ambiguous. Trimming removed 3 bases at V and 0 bases at J, with 9 bases between. The length of the CDR3 is 14 residues. Per the germline V gene, CDR1 is DFQATT and CDR2 is SNEGSKA (reference sequence). In DNA form, the CDR3 reads TGCAGTGCTAGGGGGAGCTATAGCAATCAGCCCCAGCATTTT. Amino acids: CSARGSYSNQPQHF.

This CDR3 reads CASSLVQNEKLFF. CDR3 sequence (DNA): TGTGCCAGCAGCTTAGTACAGAATGAAAAACTGTTTTTT. This chain joins TRBV7-9 and TRBJ1-4; D call uncertain. CDR1 and CDR2 (germline): SEHNR, FQNEAQ (reference sequence). This CDR3 region has 13 residues. V lost 1 base and J 5 bases, leaving 5 bases between the germline ends.

This chain connects TRBV12-3 or TRBV12-4 to TRBJ2-1; D gene ambiguous. The CDR3 spans 12 residues. Trimming removed 6 bases at V and 7 bases at J, with 10 bases between. This chain's CDR3 is CASSPRFNEQFF. The DNA of the CDR3 is TGTGCCAGCAGCCCACGATTTAATGAGCAGTTCTTC.

The sample holds a few counts of this clonotype. Written as DNA, the CDR3 is TGCAGTGCTAGGCCCGGGGGGCTGAACACCGGGGAGCTGTTTTTT. Its translation is CSARPGGLNTGELFF. The rearrangement uses TRBV20-1 and TRBJ2-2, with D tentatively TRBD2 (7 bases). The germline V and J ends were trimmed by 3 bases and 1 base, with 12 bases remaining between them. Germline V gives CDR1 DFQATT, CDR2 SNEGSKA (reference sequence). CDR3 length: 15 residues.

This clonotype has only a few counts. The chain combines TRBV20-1 with TRBJ1-5; D possibly corresponds to TRBD1 (6 bases). Per the germline V gene, CDR1 is DFQATT and CDR2 is SNEGSKA (reference sequence). The CDR3 runs to 13 residues. Trimming shortened V by 6 bases and J by 5 bases, and 14 bases separated the two germline ends. The CDR3 DNA is TGCAGTGCCCGACAGGTAGAGTATCAGCCCCAGCATTTT. The encoded protein is CSARQVEYQPQHF.

V gene TRBV11-2 combines with J gene TRBJ2-1; D is ambiguous. Trimming cost V 8 bases and J 9 bases, with 11 bases left between them. The CDR3 is made up of 11 amino acids. The germline gives CDR1 SGHAT, CDR2 FQNNGV. The CDR3 loop reads CASSSWSEQFF. DNA for the CDR3: TGTGCCAGCTCCTCGTGGAGTGAGCAGTTCTTC.

The chain uses TRBV19 and TRBJ1-2; 9 nucleotides match TRBD1. Germline CDR1 is LNHDA and CDR2 is SQIVND (reference sequence). V lost 5 bases, J lost 7 bases, and 5 bases stayed unmatched. CDR3 length: 13 amino acids. CDR3 sequence (DNA): TGTGCCAGTAGTTACCGGGACAGGGTTGGCTACACCTTC. It encodes CASSYRDRVGYTF.

This clonotype turned up a few times. The gene calls are TRBV12-3 or TRBV12-4 and TRBJ1-5; tentative D call: TRBD1 (6 bases). Trimming removed 8 bases from V and 1 base from J, with 9 bases in between. The CDR3 loop spans 13 amino acids. In DNA, the CDR3 is TGTGCCAGCCAGGGGATGAGCAATCAGCCCCAGCATTTT. Translation: CASQGMSNQPQHF.

This clonotype was seen at least ten times. V usage is TRBV29-1 and J usage is TRBJ2-4; a possible D gene is TRBD2 (5 bases). V gave up 6 bases and J gave up 1 base, with 13 bases separating them. The V gene's germline CDR1 is SQVTM and CDR2 ANQGSEA. CDR3 length: 14 residues. As DNA, the CDR3 is TGCAGCGTGACCCCACCGGGGGCCAAAAACATTCAGTACTTC. Translation: CSVTPPGAKNIQYF.

A few counts support this clonotype. The chain uses TRBV15 and TRBJ1-1; 8 bases align to TRBD1. The germline V gene has CDR1 LNHNV and CDR2 YYDKDF (reference sequence). CDR3 length: 15 amino acids. Trimming removed 3 bases from V and 6 bases from J; junction bases left unmatched: 9. Here the CDR3 reads CATSRKTGENAEAFF. The CDR3, as DNA: TGTGCCACCAGCAGGAAGACAGGGGAAAACGCTGAAGCTTTCTTT.

The sample holds a few counts of this clonotype. CDR3 nucleotide sequence: TGTGCCACCAGTGTCCTACTAGCGGGATCCGAGACCCAGTACTTC. This codes for CATSVLLAGSETQYF. This chain joins TRBV24-1 and TRBJ2-5; 10 nucleotides agree with TRBD2. The CDR3 totals 15 residues. Germline loops: CDR1 KGHDR, CDR2 SFDVKD. V trimming: 5 bases; J trimming: 5 bases; junction bases outside the gene matches: 7.

CDR3 amino acids: CASRIGLADYNEQFF. CDR3 bases: TGCGCCAGCAGGATTGGACTAGCGGACTACAATGAGCAGTTCTTC. The chain joins TRBV4-3 to TRBJ2-1; 10 bases align to TRBD2. The germline V gene has CDR1 LGHNA and CDR2 YSLEER. After removal of 6 bases from V and 3 bases from J, the junction contained 5 bases not matched to a gene. The CDR3 is made up of 15 amino acids.

A few counts support this clonotype. The chain is built from TRBV4-3 and TRBJ2-3, with D maybe TRBD1 (5 bases). This CDR3 has 15 amino acids. The V gene's germline CDR1 is LGHNA and CDR2 YSLEER. V gave up 1 base and J gave up 1 base, with 9 bases separating them. CDR3 loop: CASSQAVGGTDTQYF. In nucleotides, the CDR3 is TGCGCCAGCAGCCAAGCTGTAGGGGGCACAGATACGCAGTATTTT.

The CDR3: CASSLVQGTGGYTF. The CDR3 coding sequence is TGTGCCAGCAGCTTGGTACAGGGGACAGGAGGCTACACCTTC. The chain combines TRBV6-2 or TRBV6-3 with TRBJ1-2, with 8 bases aligning to TRBD1. CDR3 length: 14 residues. With V trimmed by 6 bases and J by 8 bases, 11 bases remained unmatched. Germline CDR1 MNHEY, CDR2 SVGEGT.

This clonotype was detected only a few times. This chain uses TRBV7-8 with TRBJ1-2; D is perhaps TRBD1 (5 bases). Germline CDR1 SGHVS, CDR2 FQNEAQ. This CDR3 comprises 15 residues. Trimming took off 4 bases at V and 2 bases at J, with 14 bases between the two ends. For the CDR3, the DNA is TGTGCCAGCAGCTCTCACAGACGGGGGAACTATGGCTACACCTTC. Translated, it gives CASSSHRRGNYGYTF.

The chain uses TRBV15 and TRBJ2-3, with D possibly being TRBD1 (5 bases). Germline assignment: CDR1 LNHNV and CDR2 YYDKDF (reference sequence). The CDR3 has 15 residues. Trimming left V 1 base short and J 0 bases short, with 8 bases between. CDR3 residues: CATSRGQGSTDTQYF. The CDR3 DNA is TGTGCCACCAGCAGAGGGCAGGGAAGCACAGATACGCAGTATTTT.

V usage is TRBV3-1 and J usage is TRBJ2-7; a weak D match, TRBD1 (5 bases). The V end lost 2 bases, the J end lost 7 bases, and 9 bases lay between the germline ends. Germline assignment: CDR1 LGHDT and CDR2 YNNKEL (reference sequence). This CDR3 region has 12 residues. The CDR3 DNA is TGTGCCAGCAGCCAATGGGGCCGGGAGCAGTACTTC. Encoded protein: CASSQWGREQYF.

This clonotype has more than one count but fewer than ten. The chain recombines TRBV20-1 with TRBJ2-5; 8 bases line up with TRBD2. V trimming: 3 bases; J trimming: 4 bases; junction bases outside the gene matches: 13. The CDR3 sequence is 16 residues long. Looked up from germline, CDR1 is DFQATT and CDR2 is SNEGSKA (reference sequence). This CDR3 is CSASGTSGRRRETQYF. CDR3 bases: TGCAGTGCTAGTGGGACTAGTGGGAGAAGGCGAGAGACCCAGTACTTC.

On this clonotype: A single base separates this from a much larger clone, so it may be a read error. V gene TRBV7-6 combines with J gene TRBJ2-3, with a tentative D call TRBD2 (6 bases). The CDR3 runs 15 residues. Germline V gives CDR1 SGHVS, CDR2 FNYEAQ. CDR3 DNA sequence: TGTGACAGCAGCTTCGTCAGGGAGGCCACAGATACGCAGTATTTT. It is translated as CDSSFVREATDTQYF. Filled out from reference TRBV7-6 and TRBJ2-3, the complete variable domain reads GAGVSQSPRYKVTKRGQDVALRCDPISGHVSLYWYRQALGQGPEFLTYFNYEAQQDKSGLPNDRFSAERPEGSISTLTIQRTEQRDSAMYRCDSSFVREATDTQYFGPGTRLTVL.

V gene TRBV3-1 combines with J gene TRBJ2-5, with 10 bases that match TRBD2. Germline CDR1 reads LGHDT; CDR2 reads YNNKEL (reference sequence). The junction had 9 bases not matched to a gene; V was cut back by 0 bases and J by 5 bases. The CDR3 has 17 amino acids. The CDR3 spells CASSQERGLAGEETQYF. Written as DNA, the CDR3 is TGTGCCAGCAGCCAAGAAAGGGGCCTAGCGGGAGAGGAGACCCAGTACTTC.

This clonotype has ten or more counts. In DNA form, the CDR3 reads TGTGCCAGCGCTGAGAACCAAGGGTTAGGTGGCTACACCTTC. Its protein product is CASAENQGLGGYTF. This sequence joins TRBV25-1 and TRBJ1-2; no firm D call. Germline CDR1 MGHDK, CDR2 SYGVNS. The ends were cut back, 8 bases at V and 7 bases at J, with 20 bases in the middle. This CDR3 has 14 residues.

The V and J genes are TRBV6-5 and TRBJ2-6, with D possibly being TRBD1 (6 bases). V gave up 8 bases and J gave up 0 bases, with 11 bases separating them. The CDR3 totals 15 residues. Germline V gives CDR1 MNHEY, CDR2 SVGAGI. The CDR3 coding sequence is TGTGCCAGCCGCTCAGGGGACTCTGGGGCCAACGTCCTGACTTTC. Amino acids: CASRSGDSGANVLTF.

The V call is TRBV6-1, the J call TRBJ2-1; D possibly matches TRBD1 or TRBD2 (5 bases each). This CDR3 is 13 amino acids long. Trimming left V 8 bases short and J 8 bases short, with 16 bases between. CDR1 and CDR2 from the germline V gene are MNHNS and SASEGT. In DNA, the CDR3 is TGTGCCAGCGTTCCGGGGCCTTGGGATGAGCAGTTCTTC. It yields the protein CASVPGPWDEQFF.

The sample holds a few counts of this clonotype. The CDR3 DNA sequence: TGTGCCAGCAGTTCGTGGGACAGGGTGAACACTGAAGCTTTCTTT. Translation: CASSSWDRVNTEAFF. The rearrangement joins TRBV12-3 or TRBV12-4 to TRBJ1-1, with TRBD1 matching over 9 bases. This CDR3 contains 15 residues. The trim removed 4 bases at V and 0 bases at J, leaving 3 bases unmatched.

The sample holds a few counts of this clonotype. The gene calls are TRBV6-2 or TRBV6-3 and TRBJ2-3; 7 positions agree with TRBD1. Germline assignment: CDR1 MNHEY and CDR2 SVGEGT. V lost 0 bases, J lost 2 bases, and 5 bases stayed unmatched. The CDR3 extends over 16 amino acids. This CDR3 reads CASSYSMDRHTDTQYF. Here the CDR3 DNA reads TGTGCCAGCAGTTACTCGATGGACAGGCACACAGATACGCAGTATTTT.

The chain employs TRBV12-3 or TRBV12-4 and TRBJ1-2, with TRBD1 as a possible D gene (5 bases). CDR3 length equals 14 residues. V shed 10 bases and J shed 4 bases, with 19 bases lying between them. The CDR3 DNA sequence: TGTGCCATCACGTGGCTCACAGGCGGCTATGGCTACACCTTC. As protein: CAITWLTGGYGYTF.